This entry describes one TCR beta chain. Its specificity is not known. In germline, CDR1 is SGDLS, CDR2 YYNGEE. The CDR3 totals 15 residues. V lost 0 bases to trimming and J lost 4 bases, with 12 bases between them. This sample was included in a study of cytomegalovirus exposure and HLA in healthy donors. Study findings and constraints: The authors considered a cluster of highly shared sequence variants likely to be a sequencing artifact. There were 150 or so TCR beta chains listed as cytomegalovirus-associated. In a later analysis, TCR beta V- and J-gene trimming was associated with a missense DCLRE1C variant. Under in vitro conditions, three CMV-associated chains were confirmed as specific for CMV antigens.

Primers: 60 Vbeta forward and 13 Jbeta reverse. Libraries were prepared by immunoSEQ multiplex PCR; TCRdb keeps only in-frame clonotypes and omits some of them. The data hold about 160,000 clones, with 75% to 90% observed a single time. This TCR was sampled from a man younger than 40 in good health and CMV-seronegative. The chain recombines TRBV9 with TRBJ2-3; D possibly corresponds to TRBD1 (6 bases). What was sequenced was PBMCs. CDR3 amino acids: CASSVGQALADTQYF. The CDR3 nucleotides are TGTGCCAGCAGCGTAGGACAGGCCCTTGCAGATACGCAGTATTTT. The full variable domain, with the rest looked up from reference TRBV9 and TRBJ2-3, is DSGVTQTPKHLITATGQRVTLRCSPRSGDLSVYWYQQSLDQGLQFLIQYYNGEERAKGNILERFSAQQFPDLHSELNLSSLELGDSALYFCASSVGQALADTQYFGPGTRLTVL.